This T cell receptor beta chain was obtained from a study of persistence of HIV-infected CD4 T cells. Study details: Median time on suppressive ART was around eight years. Antigen stimulation activated a lower proportion of cells, more of them memory, than anti-CD3/anti-CD28 stimulation.

This was the immunoSEQ version 4 assay in survey mode. Genomic DNA was diluted to around 10 ng/uL, up to roughly 1 ug per sample. Some clones are missing from TCRdb's copy, which holds only in-frame ones; the method was immunoSEQ multiplex PCR. The repertoire holds 37,000 or so clones, with about 91% as singletons. Cells were stimulated nonspecifically with anti-CD3/anti-CD28 magnetic beads. CD4+ T cells upregulating both CD40 ligand and CD69 were sorted as responding cells. The CDR3 is 13 residues long. Germline V gene lookup returns CDR1 GTSNPN and CDR2 SVGIG (reference sequence). The V end lost 3 bases, the J end lost 3 bases, and 11 bases lay between the germline ends. General study points: CMV- and Gag-responding cells had lower TCRbeta richness than CD3/CD28-responding cells.

On this clone itself: Its antigen is unidentified.

The sequence derives from an adult man with HIV who was CMV-seropositive. The sequenced sample was CD4+ T cells sorted from PBMCs after approximately 19-hour stimulation, obtained from a patient who received antiretroviral therapy. The V and J genes are TRBV30 and TRBJ1-1, with D maybe TRBD1 (5 bases). CDR3 amino acids: CAWSHRKDTEAFF. The CDR3 DNA reads TGTGCCTGGAGCCACAGGAAGGACACTGAAGCTTTCTTT.